What follows is one T cell receptor (beta chain) and its context. Followed longitudinally, the Seattle patients had been enrolled during active infection. In germline, CDR1 is MNHEY, CDR2 SVGAGI. Trimming at V came to 8 bases and at J to 12 bases, leaving 4 bases not matched to a gene. The CDR3 is 10 amino acids. The data derive from a study of blood T cell repertoires in COVID-19. Study context: Donors in the United States, Italy and Spain gave samples during acute or convalescent COVID-19. PBMCs, B-cell-depleted T cells, or T cells provided the cDNA or gDNA that made up the material.

Authors' processing steps: Amplification from reference gene primers served as the basis for estimated nucleated cell counts. TCRdb's copy holds only in-frame clones and misses some; the assay was immunoSEQ multiplex PCR. The V and J calls and the clone size are those of that table, but D and trimming were determined from the DNA. The top ten clones hold over 10% of a sample with about 440,000 clones, about 91% of them seen once. The receptor's source is a woman in her fifties or sixties with COVID-19, enrolled during active disease. The rearrangement links TRBV6-5 to TRBJ1-1; TRBD1 aligns across 9 bases. Sequencing was performed on peripheral blood. As DNA, the CDR3 is TGTGCCAGCCAAGGACAGGGGACTTTCTTT. It translates to CASQGQGTFF.